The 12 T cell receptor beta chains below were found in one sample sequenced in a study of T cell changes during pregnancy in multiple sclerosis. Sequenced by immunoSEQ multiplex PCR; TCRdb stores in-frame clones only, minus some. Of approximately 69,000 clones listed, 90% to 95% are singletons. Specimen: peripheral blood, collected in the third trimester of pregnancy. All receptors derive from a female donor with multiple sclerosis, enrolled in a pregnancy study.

CDR3 loop: CASSISGTTTDTQYF. The CDR3 DNA follows: TGTGCCAGTAGTATATCGGGGACTACCACAGATACGCAGTATTTT. The gene calls are TRBV19 and TRBJ2-3, with 7 bases lining up with TRBD2. This CDR3 contains 15 residues. Germline values: CDR1 LNHDA, CDR2 SQIVND (reference sequence). The ends lost 2 bases at V and 2 bases at J; junction bases unmatched: 4.

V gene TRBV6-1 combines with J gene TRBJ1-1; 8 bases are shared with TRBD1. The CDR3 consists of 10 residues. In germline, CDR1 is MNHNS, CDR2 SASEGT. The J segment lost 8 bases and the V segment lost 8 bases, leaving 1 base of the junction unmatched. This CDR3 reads CASYRGEAFF. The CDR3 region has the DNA TGTGCCAGCTACAGGGGGGAAGCTTTCTTT.

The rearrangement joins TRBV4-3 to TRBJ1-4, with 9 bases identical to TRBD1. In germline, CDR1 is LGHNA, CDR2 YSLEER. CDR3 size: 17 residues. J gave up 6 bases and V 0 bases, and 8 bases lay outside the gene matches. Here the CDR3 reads CASSQEVDRGVDEKLFF. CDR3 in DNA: TGCGCCAGCAGCCAAGAGGTCGACAGGGGGGTAGATGAAAAACTGTTTTTT.

The CDR3 sequence is CASRGTGFRTYEQYF. As DNA, the CDR3 is TGTGCCAGTCGTGGGACAGGGTTCAGAACCTACGAGCAGTACTTC. The V gene is TRBV21-1, the J gene TRBJ2-7; the table's TRBD1 call for D was not verified on the DNA. TRBV21-1 constitutes a pseudogene. This CDR3 region has 15 residues.

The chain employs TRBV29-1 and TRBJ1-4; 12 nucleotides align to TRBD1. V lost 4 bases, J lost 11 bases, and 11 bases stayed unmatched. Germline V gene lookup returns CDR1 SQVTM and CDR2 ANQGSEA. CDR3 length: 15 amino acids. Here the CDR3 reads CSVASSPGQGAKLFF. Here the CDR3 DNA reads TGCAGCGTTGCGTCTTCCCCGGGACAGGGGGCGAAACTGTTTTTT.

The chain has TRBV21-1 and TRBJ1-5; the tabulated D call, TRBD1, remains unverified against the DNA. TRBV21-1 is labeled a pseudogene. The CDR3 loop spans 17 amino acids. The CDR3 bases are TGTGCCAGCAGCAAAACCGCCCCAGGACAGGGCAATCAGCCCCAGCATTTT. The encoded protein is CASSKTAPGQGNQPQHF.

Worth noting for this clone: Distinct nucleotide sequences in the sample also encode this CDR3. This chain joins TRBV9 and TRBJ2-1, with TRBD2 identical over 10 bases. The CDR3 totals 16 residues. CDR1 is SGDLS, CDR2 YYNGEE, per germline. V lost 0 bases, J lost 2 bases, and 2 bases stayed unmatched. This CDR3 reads CASSVGLAGPYNEQFF. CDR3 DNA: TGTGCCAGCAGCGTAGGACTAGCGGGCCCCTACAATGAGCAGTTCTTC.

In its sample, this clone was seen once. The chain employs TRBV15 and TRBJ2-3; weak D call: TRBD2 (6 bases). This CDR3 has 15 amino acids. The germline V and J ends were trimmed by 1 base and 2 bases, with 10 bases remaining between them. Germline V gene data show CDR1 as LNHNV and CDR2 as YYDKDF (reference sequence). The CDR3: CATSRVAGFTDTQYF. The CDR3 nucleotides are TGTGCCACCAGCAGAGTTGCGGGGTTCACAGATACGCAGTATTTT.

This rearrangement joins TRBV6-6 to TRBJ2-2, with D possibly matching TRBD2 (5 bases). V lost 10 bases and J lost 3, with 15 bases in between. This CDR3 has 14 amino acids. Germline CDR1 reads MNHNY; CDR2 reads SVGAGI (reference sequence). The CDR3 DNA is TGTGCCACCCGACTAAGTCTCCACACCGGGGAGCTGTTTTTT. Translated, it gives CATRLSLHTGELFF.

The CDR3 DNA is TGCAGCACCCGGCAGACAGGGAACACTGAAGCTTTCTTT. Encoded protein: CSTRQTGNTEAFF. This rearrangement joins TRBV29-1 to TRBJ1-1, with D possibly matching TRBD1 (6 bases). Germline assignment: CDR1 SQVTM and CDR2 ANQGSEA. The CDR3 spans 13 residues. Trimming shortened V by 8 bases and J by 1 base, and 14 bases separated the two germline ends. Full variable domain (rest looked up from reference TRBV29-1 and TRBJ1-1): SAVISQKPSRDICQRGTSLTIQCQVDSQVTMMFWYRQQPGQSLTLIATANQGSEATYESGFVIDKFPISRPNLTFSTLTVSNMSPEDSSIYLCSTRQTGNTEAFFGQGTRLTVV.

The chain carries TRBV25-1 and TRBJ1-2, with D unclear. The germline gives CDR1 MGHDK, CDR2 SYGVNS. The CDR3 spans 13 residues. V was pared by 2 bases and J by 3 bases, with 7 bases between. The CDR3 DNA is TGTGCCAGCAGTGAACATACAGACTATGGCTACACCTTC. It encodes CASSEHTDYGYTF.

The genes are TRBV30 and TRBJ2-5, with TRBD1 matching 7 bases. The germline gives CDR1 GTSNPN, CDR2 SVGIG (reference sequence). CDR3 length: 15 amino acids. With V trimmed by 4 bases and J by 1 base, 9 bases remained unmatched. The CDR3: CAWNRGQRSQETQYF. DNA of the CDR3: TGTGCCTGGAACAGGGGACAGAGGAGCCAAGAGACCCAGTACTTC.